A selection of T cell receptor beta chains follows, all from one sample in a study of regulatory T cells in long-lasting Graves disease. TCRdb used MiXCR to reprocess the multiplex PCR reads, holding one entry per CDR3 protein. Seen here are about 420,000 distinct CDR3 sequences, around 15% observed once, and the top ten hold under 30%. This sample also appeared in a second study, on T cells in Graves' hyperthyroidism and ophthalmopathy.

Sample: peripheral blood mononuclear cells (PBMCs), taken at new diagnosis, from a patient treated with antithyroid drugs. Receptors originate from a woman between 18 and 30 years old with Graves disease. Both conserved end residues are part of each CDR3. Fields, in order: CDR3 length, V gene, CDR3 protein.

length: 15
V: TRBV6-1
CDR3: CASSESGVVWNEQFF

length: 12
V: TRBV27
CDR3: CASSLTSTEQFF

length: 13
V: TRBV20-1
CDR3: CSAPRSSYNEQFF

length: 13
V: TRBV4-2
CDR3: CASSQALDYEQYF

length: 16
V: TRBV19
CDR3: CASSLGLAGTYNEQFF

length: 15
V: TRBV11-2
CDR3: CASSLTVGGGNTIYF

length: 15
V: TRBV11-2
CDR3: CASSPTQLASDTQYF

length: 17
V: TRBV4-2
CDR3: CASSQDSPGDRGNGYTF

length: 14
V: TRBV7-9
CDR3: CASSLSGTGNGYTF

length: 15
V: TRBV6-1
CDR3: CASSRTGTRAEKLFF

length: 15
V: TRBV7-2
CDR3: CASSLRVAGTGELFF

length: 13
V: TRBV30
CDR3: CAWSVRQNYGYTF

length: 16
V: TRBV6-1
CDR3: CASSTVEKRAKNIQYF

length: 14
V: TRBV12-3/TRBV12-4
CDR3: CASRLAGEGNIQYF

length: 15
V: TRBV28
CDR3: CASRTEDFGIYGYTF

length: 14
V: TRBV7-2
CDR3: CASSLLISTDTQYF

length: 11
V: TRBV15
CDR3: CATSRDDEQYF

length: 12
V: TRBV30
CDR3: CAWRRSNSPLHF

length: 11
V: TRBV12-3/TRBV12-4
CDR3: CASSFFGELFF

length: 14
V: TRBV14
CDR3: CASSPDVGYYGYTF

length: 16
V: TRBV6-2/TRBV6-3
CDR3: CASSYPGQGAPYEQYF

length: 15
V: TRBV6-1
CDR3: CASSPVFGNSYEQYF

length: 15
V: TRBV12-3/TRBV12-4
CDR3: CASSSGTSGRNEQFF

length: 17
V: TRBV5-6
CDR3: CATLASPRGAANTEAFF

length: 14
V: TRBV29-1
CDR3: CSGGDRGTFGELFF

length: 15
V: TRBV19
CDR3: CASSKGLGNYNEQFF

length: 10
V: TRBV30
CDR3: CKSNTGELFF

length: 16
V: TRBV6-2/TRBV6-3
CDR3: CASSEGLAAFWNEQFF

length: 17
V: TRBV6-1
CDR3: CASRTSGRADFTGELFF

length: 13
V: TRBV30
CDR3: CAWSVQGSSPLHF

length: 16
V: TRBV9
CDR3: CASSPRGSPLNYGYTF

length: 13
V: TRBV14
CDR3: CASSSTQASEQFF

length: 17
V: TRBV7-9
CDR3: CASSLGRLAGAADTQYF

length: 14
V: TRBV12-3/TRBV12-4
CDR3: CASSRPDRVDGYTF

length: 17
V: TRBV12-3/TRBV12-4
CDR3: CASSLGQGIGLYEKLFF

length: 15
V: TRBV18
CDR3: CASSPGVQSNQPQHF